This T cell receptor (beta chain) is from a study of PD-L1 blockade in urothelial cancer (dated by TCRdb to 2017 to 2019). General notes on the study: Therapy was started in the mid-2010s for all patients, and atezolizumab 1,200 mg was administered intravenously every 3 weeks. In the same patients, whole exome sequencing and RNA sequencing of pretreatment tumors were performed in addition to TCR sequencing. Blood samples gave median yields of around 140,000 T cells and tens of thousands of unique TCRs, along with a median clonality of approximately 0.084. Pretreatment tumor samples, along with matched peripheral blood collected serially before and after atezolizumab treatment, underwent TCR sequencing. Blood samples were analyzed 3 weeks after the start of treatment (second dose) and 6 weeks after the start of treatment. The study, an exploratory multi-omic analysis, examined somatic, immune and clinical correlates of response to PD-L1 blockade with atezolizumab in urothelial cancer. An ECOG performance status of 0 or 1 was recorded for the patients, and 0 to 3 prior chemotherapy regimens had been received by the patients. Durable clinical benefit meant progression-free survival longer than 6 months, and TCR features were also tested against progression-free and overall survival. Pretreatment blood TCR-seq was available for 30 or so patients, at least one posttreatment blood collection was obtained for 25 or so patients, and tumor TCR-seq was available for 25 or so patients. Nine patients achieved durable clinical benefit and some 21 did not. About nine tenths of the roughly 29 patients were identified as males with urothelial cancer of bladder origin, and a prior smoking history was reported by 18 of 29 patients.

Points the paper makes about the study in general: Patients with durable benefit showed greater expansion of tumor-associated TCR clones in peripheral blood 3 weeks after starting treatment (n ≈ 20, p = 0.022). Because of the small sample size (n ≈ 27) and the many exploratory analyses performed, the results are intended to be regarded as hypothesis-generating. Improved progression-free and overall survival was associated with having pretreatment peripheral blood TCR clonality below the median.

Read against the paper, the sample's time point label means: pretreatment peripheral blood. A total of approximately 27 patients with locally advanced or metastatic urothelial carcinoma, treated at Memorial Sloan Kettering on a trial protocol, made up the cohort. Peripheral blood mononuclear cells were collected pretreatment and during treatment, at between 1 and 8 total time points per patient. The Qiagen DNeasy Blood extraction kit was used to purify genomic DNA from total PBMCs and from tumor samples. Collected pretreatment and during treatment, PBMCs were isolated and stored as previously described. About this clone: This clone's antigen is unknown. No much larger clonotype is one base removed from it; base qualities were not supplied.

Taken from the germline V gene (reference sequence), the CDR1 and CDR2 loops are GTSNPN and SVGIG. The germline ends are 25 bases apart after V is trimmed by 2 bases and J by 2 bases. The CDR3 spans 19 residues, from the cysteine through the phenylalanine. Just CDR3 DNA is preserved here, 57 bases in frame from base 1. Each PCR received spiked-in synthetic TCR analog templates so that absolute template abundance could be estimated from read counts. The immunoSEQ assay used bias-controlled V and J gene primers to amplify TCRbeta CDR3 regions from genomic DNA. Rearranged TCRbeta segments were sequenced at approximately 20X coverage. The original pipeline was this. Clustering was used to correct sequencing errors, and CDR3s were annotated against IMGT so that V, D and J genes could be assigned. Out-of-frame and stop-codon sequences were excluded, and only productive TCRbeta rearrangements were used in downstream analyses. Clonality was computed as one minus Shannon entropy normalized by the log of the number of unique productive sequences. Clones differing between time points or between blood and tumor were identified by Fisher's exact test with Benjamini-Hochberg correction at adjusted p below 0.01. Imported from immuneACCESS, the table was reduced by TCRdb to in-frame sequences with V and J called. These copies leave out some clones; in studies compared against another copy, an unresolved V gene accounts for under half, and the cause of the remainder is not known. The V and J calls and the clone size are those of that table, but D and trimming were determined from the DNA. The sample has around 100,000 clones on record, roughly 84% of them singletons. The ten largest clones capture 1.5% to 2.5% of the sample.

The rearranged chain carries TRBV30 and TRBJ2-1; tentative D gene TRBD2, with 5 bases matching. The source was PBMCs, collected around atezolizumab (anti-PD-L1) treatment. This TCR was sampled from a man in his sixties with urothelial cancer. The CDR3 protein: CAWSRKPLASQGTYNEQFF. The DNA sequence reads TGTGCCTGGAGTCGGAAACCCTTAGCGTCCCAAGGCACCTACAATGAGCAGTTCTTC.